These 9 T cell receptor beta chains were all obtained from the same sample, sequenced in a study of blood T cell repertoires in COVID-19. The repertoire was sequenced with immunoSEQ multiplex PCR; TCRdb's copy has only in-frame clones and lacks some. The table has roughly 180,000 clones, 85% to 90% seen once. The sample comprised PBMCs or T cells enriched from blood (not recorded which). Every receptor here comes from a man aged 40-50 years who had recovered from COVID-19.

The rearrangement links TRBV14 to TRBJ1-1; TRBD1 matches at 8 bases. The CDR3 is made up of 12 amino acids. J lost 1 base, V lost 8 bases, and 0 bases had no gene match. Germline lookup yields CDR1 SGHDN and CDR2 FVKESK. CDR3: CASGTGNTEAFF. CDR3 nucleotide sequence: TGTGCCAGCGGGACAGGGAACACTGAAGCTTTCTTT.

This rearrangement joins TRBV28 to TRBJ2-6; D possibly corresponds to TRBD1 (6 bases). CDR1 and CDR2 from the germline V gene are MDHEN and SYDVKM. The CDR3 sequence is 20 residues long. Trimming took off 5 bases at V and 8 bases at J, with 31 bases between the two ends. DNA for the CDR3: TGTGCCAGCAGTCCGACCCCATTTACAGGGTCGGCTTTACTGACCAACGTCCTGACTTTC. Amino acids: CASSPTPFTGSALLTNVLTF. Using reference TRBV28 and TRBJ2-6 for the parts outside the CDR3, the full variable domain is DVKVTQSSRYLVKRTGEKVFLECVQDMDHENMFWYRQDPGLGLRLIYFSYDVKMKEKGDIPEGYSVSREKKERFSLILESASTNQTSMYLCASSPTPFTGSALLTNVLTFGAGSRLTVL.

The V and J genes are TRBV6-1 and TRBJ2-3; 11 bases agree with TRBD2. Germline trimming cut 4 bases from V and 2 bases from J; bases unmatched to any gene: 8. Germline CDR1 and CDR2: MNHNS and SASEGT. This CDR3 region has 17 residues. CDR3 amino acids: CASSAAGTSGTTDTQYF. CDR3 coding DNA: TGTGCCAGCAGTGCCGCCGGGACTAGCGGTACCACAGATACGCAGTATTTT.

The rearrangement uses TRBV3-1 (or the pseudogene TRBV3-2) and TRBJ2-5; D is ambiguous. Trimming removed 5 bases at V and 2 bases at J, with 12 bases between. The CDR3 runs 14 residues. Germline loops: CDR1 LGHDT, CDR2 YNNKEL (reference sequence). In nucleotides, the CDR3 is TGTGCCAGCAGCTTCGGTGGAGTACAAGAGACCCAGTACTTC. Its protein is CASSFGGVQETQYF.

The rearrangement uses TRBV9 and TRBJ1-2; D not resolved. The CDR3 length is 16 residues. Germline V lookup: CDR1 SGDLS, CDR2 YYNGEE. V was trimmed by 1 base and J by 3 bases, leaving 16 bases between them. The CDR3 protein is CASSVSLSDSDYGYTF. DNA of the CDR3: TGTGCCAGCAGCGTATCTCTGTCCGACTCCGACTATGGCTACACCTTC.

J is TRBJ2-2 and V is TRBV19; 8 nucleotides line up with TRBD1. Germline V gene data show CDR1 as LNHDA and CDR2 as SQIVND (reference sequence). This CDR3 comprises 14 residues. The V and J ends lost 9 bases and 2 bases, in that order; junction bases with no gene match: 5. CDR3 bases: TGTGCCAGCTTACAGGGGGAAAACACCGGGGAGCTGTTTTTT. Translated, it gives CASLQGENTGELFF.

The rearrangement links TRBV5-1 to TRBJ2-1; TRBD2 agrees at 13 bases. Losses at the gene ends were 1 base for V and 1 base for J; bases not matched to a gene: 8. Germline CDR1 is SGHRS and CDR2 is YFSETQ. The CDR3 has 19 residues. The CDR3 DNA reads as TGCGCCAGCAGCTTGTACCCTGGGACTAGCGGGATATCCTACAATGAGCAGTTCTTC. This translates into CASSLYPGTSGISYNEQFF.

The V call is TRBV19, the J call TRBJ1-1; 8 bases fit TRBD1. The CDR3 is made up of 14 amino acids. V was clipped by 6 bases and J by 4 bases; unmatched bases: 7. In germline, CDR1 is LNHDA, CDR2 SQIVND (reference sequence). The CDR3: CASSLTGGGTEAFF. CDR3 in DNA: TGTGCCAGTAGCCTAACAGGGGGAGGCACTGAAGCTTTCTTT.

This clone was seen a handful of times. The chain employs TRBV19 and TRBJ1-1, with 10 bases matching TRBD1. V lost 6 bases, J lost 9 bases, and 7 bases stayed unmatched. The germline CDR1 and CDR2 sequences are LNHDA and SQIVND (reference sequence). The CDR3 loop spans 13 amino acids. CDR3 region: CASRPGQGLQAFF. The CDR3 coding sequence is TGTGCCAGTAGACCGGGACAGGGGCTTCAAGCTTTCTTT.